This T cell receptor (beta chain) was sequenced in a study of T cell repertoires in cytomegalovirus infection. This CDR3 has 13 residues. The V gene end was trimmed by 7 bases and the J gene end by 5 bases; junction bases not matched to a gene: 8. Germline V gene sequence: CDR1 SQVTM, CDR2 ANQGSEA. TCRdb re-called the reads with MiXCR, one entry per CDR3 protein. The sample lists 200,000 to 300,000 distinct CDR3 sequences, approximately 9.1% seen once, with about 15% in the top ten. The sample holds one count of this clonotype. The genes are TRBV29-1 and TRBJ2-5; TRBD2 agrees at 9 bases. This receptor was obtained from a human donor in good health (CMV status not recorded). Some clones in this sample may be carry-over from other donors' samples. The sample comprised PBMCs. The CDR3 loop is CSATSGSGETQYF. In DNA, the CDR3 is TGCAGCGCCACTAGCGGGTCGGGCGAGACCCAGTACTTC.